Each of the 25 T cell receptor beta chains below was sequenced from the same sample in a study of blood T cell repertoires in COVID-19. Sequencing was performed with immunoSEQ multiplex PCR; in TCRdb, only in-frame clones are kept and a portion is missing. This sample has tens of thousands of clones; about 76% occur once, and the top ten carry under 7%. Specimen: peripheral blood. These receptors originate from a human donor in a cohort sampled during active COVID-19.

This chain links TRBV15 with TRBJ1-1; 8 positions match TRBD1. The germline gives CDR1 LNHNV, CDR2 YYDKDF (reference sequence). The J segment lost 1 base and the V segment lost 1 base, leaving 5 bases of the junction unmatched. The CDR3 covers 16 residues. As DNA, the CDR3 is TGTGCCACCAGCAGAGCCACGGGGACAGGGAACACTGAAGCTTTCTTT. It yields the protein CATSRATGTGNTEAFF.

The chain carries TRBV6-6 and TRBJ2-5; 9 bases agree with TRBD2. The CDR3 is 16 amino acids. The germline gives CDR1 MNHNY, CDR2 SVGAGI (reference sequence). V trimming: 7 bases; J trimming: 9 bases; junction bases outside the gene matches: 18. The CDR3, as DNA: TGTGCCAGCACCCCAGGAGCGGGGGGTACTGGTTTGGCCCAGTACTTC. Protein product: CASTPGAGGTGLAQYF.

The rearrangement uses TRBV19 and TRBJ2-1, with a weak D call TRBD1 (6 bases). The germline V gene has CDR1 LNHDA and CDR2 SQIVND (reference sequence). The CDR3 is 15 amino acids. The germline V and J ends were trimmed by 2 bases and 8 bases, with 16 bases remaining between them. CDR3 residues: CASSIRGGQHDEQFF. The CDR3 DNA reads as TGTGCCAGTAGTATACGTGGGGGCCAGCACGATGAGCAGTTCTTC.

This clone was found a few times. CDR3 DNA sequence: TGTGCCAGCAGCCTCCGGGAAGACACTGAAGCTTTCTTT. It yields the protein CASSLREDTEAFF. This chain joins TRBV7-8 and TRBJ1-1; D gene uncertain. The CDR3 runs to 13 residues. Per the germline V gene, CDR1 is SGHVS and CDR2 is FQNEAQ. Trimming stripped 5 bases from V and 3 bases from J, with 10 bases between. Supplemented by reference TRBV7-8 and TRBJ1-1, the full variable domain reads GAGVSQSPRYKVAKRGQDVALRCDPISGHVSLFWYQQALGQGPEFLTYFQNEAQLDKSGLPSDRFFAERPEGSVSTLKIQRTQQEDSAVYLCASSLREDTEAFFGQGTRLTVV.

V is TRBV30 and J is TRBJ2-7, with 10 nucleotides matching TRBD1. Trimming took 5 bases from V and 2 from J; bases not matched to a gene: 0. The CDR3 consists of 12 residues. Germline-derived CDR1 and CDR2 are GTSNPN and SVGIG (reference sequence). CDR3 sequence reads: CAWGQGAYEQYF. The CDR3, as DNA: TGTGCCTGGGGACAGGGGGCCTACGAGCAGTACTTC.

V gene TRBV5-4 combines with J gene TRBJ1-2; TRBD1 agrees at 7 bases. The CDR3 length is 14 residues. The germline V gene encodes CDR1 SGHNT and CDR2 YYREEE (reference sequence). V lost 5 bases, J lost 5 bases, and 9 bases stayed unmatched. CDR3 in DNA: TGTGCCAGCAGTTTACAGGGGAAGGAATATGGCTACACCTTC. Its translation is CASSLQGKEYGYTF.

The chain carries TRBV12-5 and TRBJ1-5, with 7 positions matching TRBD1. V trimming: 2 bases; J trimming: 3 bases; junction bases outside the gene matches: 1. This CDR3 has 14 amino acids. CDR1 LGHNT and CDR2 FRNRAP come from the germline V gene. The DNA of the CDR3 is TGTGCTAGTGGTTTGACAGGGGACAATCAGCCCCAGCATTTT. Protein: CASGLTGDNQPQHF.

The V call is TRBV7-9, the J call TRBJ1-1, with 12 bases matching TRBD1. The CDR3 length is 18 residues. The germline CDR1 and CDR2 sequences are SEHNR and FQNEAQ (reference sequence). V trimming: 5 bases; J trimming: 6 bases; junction bases outside the gene matches: 16. CDR3 sequence (DNA): TGTGCCAGCAGCCCCTCGGGACAGGGGGCCCCGGGGACTTCTGAAGCTTTCTTT. This translates into CASSPSGQGAPGTSEAFF.

V and J are TRBV6-5 and TRBJ2-3; unclear D gene. The germline V gene encodes CDR1 MNHEY and CDR2 SVGAGI. The CDR3 loop spans 13 amino acids. V was clipped by 6 bases and J by 0 bases, with 7 bases between them. The CDR3 is CASSAISTDTQYF. The CDR3 DNA is TGTGCCAGCAGCGCTATTAGCACAGATACGCAGTATTTT.

The chain employs TRBV30 and TRBJ1-6; a possible D gene is TRBD1 (6 bases). Trimming pared 3 bases from V and 10 bases from J, leaving 13 bases between. The length of the CDR3 is 13 residues. The germline V gene has CDR1 GTSNPN and CDR2 SVGIG (reference sequence). CDR3 DNA sequence: TGTGCCTGGAGCGGACAGAGAATCTCACCCCTCCACTTT. It yields the protein CAWSGQRISPLHF.

Comments on this clone: Other DNA variants within this sample encode the same CDR3. The chain uses TRBV6-1 and TRBJ2-5; TRBD2 matches 10 bases. V shed 3 bases and J 2 bases; nucleotides not matched to a gene: 3. Looked up from germline, CDR1 is MNHNS and CDR2 is SASEGT. CDR3 length: 15 amino acids. The CDR3 here is CASSEQRGGQETQYF. The CDR3 bases are TGTGCCAGCAGTGAGCAGCGGGGGGGACAAGAGACCCAGTACTTC.

This clone was seen just once. This sequence joins TRBV19 and TRBJ2-7, with 7 bases aligning to TRBD1. The germline V gene has CDR1 LNHDA and CDR2 SQIVND (reference sequence). This CDR3 region has 17 residues. Trimming cost V 2 bases and J 0 bases; bases outside gene matches: 10. CDR3 protein: CASSISAGQASSYEQYF. In nucleotides, the CDR3 is TGTGCCAGTAGTATAAGCGCCGGACAGGCGAGCTCCTACGAGCAGTACTTC.

This clone is a singleton in its sample. The chain recombines TRBV28 with TRBJ2-3, with 12 bases aligning to TRBD2. The CDR3 totals 16 residues. Per germline, CDR1 MDHEN and CDR2 SYDVKM. Trimming cost V 5 bases and J 2 bases; bases outside gene matches: 5. This chain's CDR3 is CASSPTSGGLTDTQYF. The CDR3 coding sequence is TGTGCCAGCAGTCCGACTAGCGGGGGCCTCACAGATACGCAGTATTTT.

This chain joins TRBV19 and TRBJ1-5, with D possibly TRBD1 on 5 matching bases. The CDR3 extends over 12 amino acids. The V end was cut by 8 bases, the J end by 4 bases, with 9 bases between. Per the germline V gene, CDR1 is LNHDA and CDR2 is SQIVND (reference sequence). The CDR3 DNA reads as TGTGCCAGTTCGTCAGGGAATCAGCCCCAGCATTTT. Its protein product is CASSSGNQPQHF.

The rearrangement links TRBV10-3 to TRBJ2-1; 8 bases line up with TRBD2. The CDR3 totals 18 residues. Per the germline V gene, CDR1 is ENHRY and CDR2 is SYGVKD. The V segment lost 3 bases and the J segment 6 bases; nucleotides outside the gene matches: 16. This CDR3 reads CAISDGTRPPLTGNEQFF. The CDR3 nucleotides are TGTGCCATCAGTGATGGGACTAGGCCCCCATTGACGGGCAATGAGCAGTTCTTC.

The chain couples TRBV2 to TRBJ2-1, with 9 nucleotides matching TRBD1. The CDR3 loop spans 14 amino acids. Per the germline V gene, CDR1 is SNHLY and CDR2 is FYNNEI. V dropped 6 bases and J dropped 8; count of bases not matched to a gene: 8. The chain's CDR3 is CASRAGTGSHEQFF. As DNA, the CDR3 is TGTGCCAGCAGGGCCGGGACAGGGAGCCATGAGCAGTTCTTC.

V and J are TRBV2 and TRBJ2-3, with 9 nucleotides matching TRBD2. Trimming at V came to 2 bases and at J to 5 bases, leaving 5 bases not matched to a gene. Germline lookup yields CDR1 SNHLY and CDR2 FYNNEI. CDR3 length equals 15 residues. In DNA form, the CDR3 reads TGTGCCAGCAGTGAACGGCTAGCGGGGATAGATACGCAGTATTTT. Its protein is CASSERLAGIDTQYF.

This rearrangement joins TRBV12-3 or TRBV12-4 to TRBJ1-6; D remains unclear. V lost 6 bases and J lost 7, with 10 bases in between. The CDR3 sequence is 13 residues long. The CDR3 sequence is CASRTGGNSPLHF. CDR3 nucleotide sequence: TGTGCCAGCAGGACGGGAGGGAATTCACCCCTCCACTTT.

The rearrangement links TRBV19 to TRBJ1-1; TRBD1 matches at 8 bases. In germline, CDR1 is LNHDA, CDR2 SQIVND (reference sequence). The CDR3 has 14 amino acids. Unmatched junction bases numbered 7, after V lost 6 bases and J lost 4 bases. The CDR3 spells CASRTGGAGTEAFF. The CDR3 bases are TGTGCCAGTAGAACAGGGGGAGCGGGCACTGAAGCTTTCTTT.

The chain uses TRBV12-3 or TRBV12-4 and TRBJ2-7; D remains ambiguous. CDR3 size: 12 residues. V gave up 6 bases and J gave up 0 bases, with 6 bases separating them. The CDR3: CASSRSSYEQYF. The CDR3 nucleotides are TGTGCCAGCAGCCGGAGCTCCTACGAGCAGTACTTC.

This chain uses TRBV7-8 with TRBJ1-1, with 8 bases fitting TRBD1. The junction had 6 bases not matched to a gene; V was cut back by 5 bases and J by 4 bases. CDR1 is SGHVS, CDR2 FQNEAQ, per germline. The CDR3 loop spans 14 amino acids. Here the CDR3 DNA reads TGTGCCAGCAGCCTGACAGGGGTGGGCACTGAAGCTTTCTTT. Its translation is CASSLTGVGTEAFF.

The chain uses TRBV4-2 and TRBJ1-1, with a tentative D call TRBD1 (6 bases). V was trimmed by 0 bases and J by 7 bases, leaving 15 bases between them. CDR3 length equals 15 residues. The germline V gene has CDR1 LGHNA and CDR2 YNFKEQ. The CDR3 DNA follows: TGTGCCAGCAGCCAAGATAACGGGGGGCTCGTTGAAGCTTTCTTT. Translated: CASSQDNGGLVEAFF.

The chain recombines TRBV9 with TRBJ1-1; a weak D match, TRBD1 (6 bases). V lost 4 bases to trimming and J lost 0 bases, with 10 bases between them. The CDR3 covers 14 residues. CDR1 and CDR2 (germline): SGDLS, YYNGEE. Here the CDR3 reads CASSPGTLNTEAFF. In DNA, the CDR3 is TGTGCCAGCAGCCCCGGGACATTGAACACTGAAGCTTTCTTT.

CDR3 loop: CASSPLAGDHNEQFF. The CDR3 DNA reads TGTGCCAGCAGCCCACTAGCGGGGGACCACAATGAGCAGTTCTTC. The chain links TRBV2 to TRBJ2-1, with 11 bases aligning to TRBD2. The V gene's germline CDR1 is SNHLY and CDR2 FYNNEI. This CDR3 has 15 residues. The junction had 6 bases not matched to a gene; V was cut back by 6 bases and J by 5 bases.

V usage is TRBV3-1 (or the pseudogene TRBV3-2) and J usage is TRBJ2-2, with D perhaps TRBD2 (6 bases). The V end was cut by 1 base, the J end by 0 bases, with 6 bases between. From germline, CDR1 is LGHDT and CDR2 YNNKEL (reference sequence). CDR3 length: 15 residues. The CDR3 DNA is TGTGCCAGCAGCCAAGGGACTACGAACACCGGGGAGCTGTTTTTT. Its translation is CASSQGTTNTGELFF.